This T cell receptor (beta chain) appears in the sequencing data of a study of early T cells in non-severe SARS-CoV-2 infection. As for the study in general: It was bulk RNA from unsorted whole blood that was sequenced, and the chains were unpaired.

Deletions cut 6 bases from V and 1 base from J, with 12 bases between. The CDR3 has 14 amino acids. MiXCR, run by TCRdb on the 5' RACE reads, gives a single entry per CDR3 protein. The sample includes tens of thousands of distinct CDR3 sequences, around 13% of them seen just once. The sample holds many counts of this clonotype. The chain links TRBV12-3 or TRBV12-4 to TRBJ1-2; D call uncertain. The sequence derives from an adult who was a healthcare worker with PCR-confirmed SARS-CoV-2 infection or an uninfected control (not recorded which). Material: whole blood. In DNA form, the CDR3 reads TGTGCCAGCAGCAGTCCCGAGAATAACTATGGCTACACCTTC. Protein sequence: CASSSPENNYGYTF.